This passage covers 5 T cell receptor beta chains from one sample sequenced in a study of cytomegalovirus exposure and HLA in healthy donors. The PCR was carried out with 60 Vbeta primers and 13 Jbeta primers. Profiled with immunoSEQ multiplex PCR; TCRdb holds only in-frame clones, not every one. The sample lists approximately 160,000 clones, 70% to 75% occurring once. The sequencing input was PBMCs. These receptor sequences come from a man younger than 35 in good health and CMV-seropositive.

The CDR3 sequence is CASSVHQPGQPSTDTQYF. The DNA for the CDR3 is TGTGCCAGCAGTGTTCACCAACCGGGACAGCCGAGCACAGATACGCAGTATTTT. The chain links TRBV25-1 to TRBJ2-3; 7 bases map to TRBD1. This CDR3 is built from 18 residues. CDR1 MGHDK and CDR2 SYGVNS come from the germline V gene. After removal of 4 bases from V and 0 bases from J, the junction contained 13 bases not matched to a gene.

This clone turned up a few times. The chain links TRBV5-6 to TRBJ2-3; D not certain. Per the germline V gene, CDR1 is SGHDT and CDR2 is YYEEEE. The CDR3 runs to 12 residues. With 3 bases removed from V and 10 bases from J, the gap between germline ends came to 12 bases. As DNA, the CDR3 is TGTGCCAGCAGCTCTTTAAATACGGCGCAGTATTTT. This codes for CASSSLNTAQYF.

Here the CDR3 DNA reads TGTGCCAGAGGTGAGGGAAACACCATATATTTT. Its protein is CARGEGNTIYF. The chain has TRBV30 and TRBJ1-3, with no clear D. There are 11 residues in the CDR3. Germline CDR1 and CDR2: GTSNPN and SVGIG (reference sequence). Trimming shortened V by 8 bases and J by 4 bases, and 9 bases separated the two germline ends.

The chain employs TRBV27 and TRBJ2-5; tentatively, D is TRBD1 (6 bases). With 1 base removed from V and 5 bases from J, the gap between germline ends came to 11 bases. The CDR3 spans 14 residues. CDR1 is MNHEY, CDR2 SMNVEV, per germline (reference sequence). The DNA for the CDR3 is TGTGCCAGCAGTTTATTAGGACAGAAGGAGACCCAGTACTTC. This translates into CASSLLGQKETQYF.

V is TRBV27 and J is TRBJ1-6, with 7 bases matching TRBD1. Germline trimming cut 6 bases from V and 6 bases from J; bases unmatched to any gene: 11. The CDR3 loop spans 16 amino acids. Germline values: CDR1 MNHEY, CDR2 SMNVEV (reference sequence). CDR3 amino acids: CASSHRGGQTNSPLHF. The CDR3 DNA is TGTGCCAGCAGCCACCGGGGGGGACAGACTAATTCACCCCTCCACTTT.